The present T cell receptor beta chain was sequenced within a study of blood T cell repertoires in COVID-19 (dated by TCRdb to about 2020). In the study overall: Samples covering the acute and convalescent phases of COVID-19 were provided by collaborators in the United States, Italy and Spain. The prospective study material was composed of cDNA or gDNA derived from T cells, B-cell-depleted T cells, or PBMCs. Deeply sampled blood TCRbeta repertoires from subjects exposed to, actively infected with, or recovered from COVID-19 were included in the dataset. The repertoires were released in a freely available public database intended as a resource for research on the immune response to SARS-CoV-2. Samples were obtained from the ongoing ImmuneRACE study (first 160 participants) and from roughly 1,300 subjects provided by 6 global collaborators. Nearly every sample came with metadata listing a de-identified subject ID, COVID-19 status, age in years and sex. Where available, HLA class I and class II types were taken from metadata supplied by the sample provider and were not determined by assay-based typing.

Results the study describes overall, beyond this receptor: Clinical and demographic metadata were provided uncurated, with the amount varying by source and participant.

The junction carries 13 bases between V and J, which are trimmed by 1 base and 3 bases respectively. CDR3 length: 15 amino acids, cysteine to phenylalanine. The entry retains the CDR3 DNA only, 45 bases that are in frame from base 1. Looking up the germline V gene (reference sequence) yields CDR1 LGHDT and CDR2 YNNKEL. The immunoSEQ Assay, a bias-controlled multiplex PCR, was used to amplify TCRbeta CDR3 regions from genomic DNA. On the study's bioinformatics: Within the assay, amplification of reference gene primers was used to estimate how many nucleated cells each sample contained. To quantify the absolute abundance of each unique TCRbeta CDR3 rearrangement, sequence reads were collapsed and filtered. For each sample, productive Simpson clonality was calculated by taking the square root of Simpson's diversity index across productive rearrangements. TCRdb mirrors the immuneACCESS table, restricted to in-frame sequences. Some clones are absent from its copies; in checked studies, under half trace to an unresolved V gene, and the reason for the others is unknown. V and J calls and clone size are as listed in that table; D and trimming were resolved from the DNA. Here the sample has 150,000 to 250,000 clones; roughly four fifths occur a single time. Together, the top ten hold roughly 7% of the sample.

This clone was seen a single time. This receptor's antigen is unknown. The input lacks base qualities; no much larger clone sits a single base away. Enrolling through a virtual design, the prospective study's participants ranged in age from roughly 18 to 95 years and lived across more than 20 United States geographic areas. In the prospective study, cohorts were assigned on the basis of participant-reported clinical history obtained from a screening survey and a study questionnaire. Recovered participants in ImmuneRACE Cohort 3 were defined as having two consecutive negative NP/OP PCR tests, clearance from a healthcare professional, or resolution of symptoms. Mobile phlebotomists in the prospective study collected whole blood, serum and a nasopharyngeal or oropharyngeal swab from every participant. Additional blood draws and questionnaires over an approximately two-month period could optionally be provided by prospective study participants. Before DNA extraction, blood samples from the prospective study were shipped at room temperature or frozen.

Sequenced input: PBMCs or T cells enriched from blood (not recorded which). This receptor was taken from a man in his forties who had recovered from COVID-19. The rearrangement joined TRBV3-1 (or the pseudogene TRBV3-2) to TRBJ2-7; a tentative D call is TRBD1 (5 bases match). In nucleotide form, the sequence is TGTGCCAGCAGCCAAGTAAGGGGAAGGAGCTACGAGCAGTACTTC. This codes for CASSQVRGRSYEQYF.